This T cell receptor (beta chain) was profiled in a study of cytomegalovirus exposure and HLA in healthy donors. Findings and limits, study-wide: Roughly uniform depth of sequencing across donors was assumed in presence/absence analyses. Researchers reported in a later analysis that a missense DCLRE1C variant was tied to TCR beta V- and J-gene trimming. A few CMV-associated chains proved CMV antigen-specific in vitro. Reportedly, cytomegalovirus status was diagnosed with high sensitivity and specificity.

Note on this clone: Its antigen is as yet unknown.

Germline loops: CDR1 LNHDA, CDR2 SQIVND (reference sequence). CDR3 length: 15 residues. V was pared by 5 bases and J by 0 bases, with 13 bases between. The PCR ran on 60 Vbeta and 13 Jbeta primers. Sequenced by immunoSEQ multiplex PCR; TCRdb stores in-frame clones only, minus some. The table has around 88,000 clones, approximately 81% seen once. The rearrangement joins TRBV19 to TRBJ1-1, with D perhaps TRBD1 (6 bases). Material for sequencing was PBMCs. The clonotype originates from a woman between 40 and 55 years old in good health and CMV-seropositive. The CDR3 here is CASSLPGVLNTEAFF. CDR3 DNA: TGTGCCAGTAGTTTGCCAGGGGTTTTGAACACTGAAGCTTTCTTT.